This T cell receptor beta chain was identified in a study of control samples from healthy donors and cancer patients. The data were produced by immunoSEQ multiplex PCR, yet TCRdb's version contains in-frame clones alone and is incomplete. The table has tens of thousands of clones, around 92% seen once. V was trimmed by 6 bases and J by 1 base, leaving 12 bases between them. CDR1 and CDR2 from the germline V gene are SNHLY and FYNNEI. The CDR3 totals 14 residues. The material sequenced was blood. The rearrangement uses TRBV2 and TRBJ1-1; D ambiguous. The TCR was taken from a man aged 25-40 years in good health. DNA for the CDR3: TGTGCCAGCAGCGTAGAAGGATGGAACACTGAAGCTTTCTTT. It translates to CASSVEGWNTEAFF. Based on the CDR3 plus reference TRBV2 and TRBJ1-1, the full variable domain is EPEVTQTPSHQVTQMGQEVILRCVPISNHLYFYWYRQILGQKVEFLVSFYNNEISEKSEIFDDQFSVERPDGSNFTLKIRSTKLEDSAMYFCASSVEGWNTEAFFGQGTRLTVV.